This T cell receptor beta chain comes out of a study of blood T cell repertoires in COVID-19 (dated by TCRdb to 2020 to 2021). Background for the entire study: Samples from collaborators originated in the United States, Italy and Spain and spanned both the acute and convalescent phases of COVID-19. The material from the prospective study consisted of cDNA or gDNA derived from T cells, B-cell-depleted T cells, or PBMCs. Deeply sampled blood TCRbeta repertoires from subjects exposed to, actively infected with, or recovered from COVID-19 were included in the dataset. The repertoires were made available in a free public database intended to serve as a resource for research on the immune response to SARS-CoV-2. The samples were drawn from two sources: the first 160 participants of the ongoing ImmuneRACE study, and 1,000 to 1,500 subjects contributed by 6 global collaborators. A de-identified subject ID, COVID-19 status, age in years and sex were almost always included in the sample metadata. Where available, HLA class I and class II types were taken from metadata supplied by the sample provider and were not determined by assay-based typing.

Whole blood was collected in K2EDTA tubes by collaborating institutions according to the institutions' own protocols. For TCRbeta analysis, collaborator samples were shipped as frozen whole blood, as isolated PBMCs, or as DNA extracted from either sample type. Concerning this clone itself: Its specific antigen is unknown. The sample holds no much larger clone one base away, and base qualities are not on file.

The immunoSEQ Assay, a bias-controlled multiplex PCR, was used to amplify TCRbeta CDR3 regions from genomic DNA. The paper's processing steps were these. Nucleated cell counts per sample were estimated from amplification of reference gene primers within the assay. To quantify the absolute abundance of each unique TCRbeta CDR3 rearrangement, sequence reads were collapsed and filtered. For each sample, productive Simpson clonality was calculated by taking the square root of Simpson's diversity index across productive rearrangements. Imported from immuneACCESS, the table was reduced by TCRdb to in-frame sequences with V and J called. These copies leave out some clones; in studies compared against another copy, an unresolved V gene accounts for under half, and the cause of the remainder is not known. V, J and clone size reflect that table, while D and trimming were determined from the DNA. The sample table records about 48,000 clones; more than 75% of these occur just once. The ten largest clonotypes hold over 4.5% of the sample.

Results the study describes overall, beyond this receptor: Clinical and demographic metadata were provided uncurated, with the amount varying by source and participant.

The sample was peripheral blood. The source is a woman aged 55-69 years with acute or convalescent COVID-19.

The DNA sequence is given as TGTGCCAGCAGCTTAGGACTAGCGGGGGCGGATGAGCAGTTCTTC. Translated, it gives CASSLGLAGADEQFF. The V gene is TRBV7-7 and the J gene is TRBJ2-1, with TRBD2 matching 12 junction bases. The germline V and J ends show losses of 1 base and 8 bases respectively, and no gene match explains 3 bases of the junction. The CDR3 contains 15 residues, cysteine and phenylalanine counted. Here the CDR3 DNA is all that survives: 45 bases in frame from base 1. CDR1 SSHAT and CDR2 FNYEAQ are derived from the germline V gene (reference sequence).